These 24 T cell receptor beta chains were all obtained from the same sample, sequenced in a study of regulatory T cells in long-lasting Graves disease. Building of the TCR beta libraries involved iRepertoire HTBI primers and Arm-PCR of CDR3 regions. TCRdb reprocessed the multiplex PCR reads with MiXCR, giving one entry per CDR3 protein. The sample carries roughly 450,000 distinct CDR3 sequences, 23% recorded once. This sample's time point: persistent/refractory GD, antithyroid drugs over 5 years with positive TRAb. After RNA was extracted from PBMCs, the TCR library was made from it. This material consisted of peripheral blood mononuclear cells (PBMCs), taken when the disease was refractory, from a patient treated with antithyroid drugs. Receptors were obtained from a female donor with Graves disease.

For this clonotype: A read error is possible here, since a much larger clone lies one base away. The chain couples TRBV7-2 to TRBJ2-7, with TRBD2 identical over 10 bases. Per the germline V gene, CDR1 is SGHTA and CDR2 is FQGNSA. The CDR3 length is 17 residues. V trimming: 5 bases; J trimming: 5 bases; junction bases outside the gene matches: 15. The CDR3 DNA reads as TGTGCCAGCAGCCTAAGGGCCGGAGCGGGAGGGGGCCACGAGCAGTACTTC. Translating gives CASSLRAGAGGGHEQYF.

This clonotype was observed a few times. The chain links TRBV29-1 to TRBJ2-7; a weak D match, TRBD1 (6 bases). Trimming took off 8 bases at V and 0 bases at J, with 17 bases between the two ends. The germline CDR1 and CDR2 sequences are SQVTM and ANQGSEA. CDR3 size: 14 residues. In nucleotides, the CDR3 is TGCAGCACCCTAGGGGGAGTAAACTCCTACGAGCAGTACTTC. This encodes CSTLGGVNSYEQYF.

The V and J genes are TRBV20-1 and TRBJ1-1; weak D call: TRBD1 (6 bases). CDR1 is DFQATT and CDR2 is SNEGSKA in the germline V gene (reference sequence). This CDR3 contains 13 residues. V lost 1 base and J lost 5, with 11 bases in between. This CDR3 is CSARVPGETEAFF. In DNA form, the CDR3 reads TGCAGTGCTAGAGTCCCAGGGGAGACTGAAGCTTTCTTT.

The chain links TRBV27 to TRBJ1-1, with 9 bases lining up with TRBD1. CDR1 is MNHEY and CDR2 is SMNVEV in the germline V gene (reference sequence). J was trimmed by 1 base and V by 3 bases; bases with no gene match: 3. The CDR3 sequence is 15 residues long. The CDR3 DNA reads as TGTGCCAGCAGTTTCGTACAGGGGGCGAACACTGAAGCTTTCTTT. As protein: CASSFVQGANTEAFF.

The chain uses TRBV4-2 and TRBJ1-3; tentative D call: TRBD1 (5 bases). Looked up from germline, CDR1 is LGHNA and CDR2 is YNFKEQ. Deletions cut 3 bases from V and 3 bases from J, with 15 bases between. The CDR3 covers 16 residues. This CDR3 is CASSQESGTGGNTIYF. CDR3 in DNA: TGTGCCAGCAGCCAGGAATCAGGGACTGGTGGAAACACCATATATTTT.

In its sample, this clonotype was seen once. The genes are TRBV18 and TRBJ1-1; D gene uncertain. Trimming cost V 1 base and J 1 base, with 13 bases left between them. This CDR3 spans 16 amino acids. Per the germline V gene, CDR1 is KGHSH and CDR2 is LQKENI. CDR3: CASSPRAPSANTEAFF. The CDR3 coding sequence is TGTGCCAGCTCACCACGGGCCCCCAGTGCGAACACTGAAGCTTTCTTT.

This chain links TRBV27 with TRBJ1-5; D not resolved. Germline CDR1 MNHEY, CDR2 SMNVEV (reference sequence). The ends were cut back, 4 bases at V and 4 bases at J, with 14 bases in the middle. The CDR3 spans 15 residues. The CDR3 DNA follows: TGTGCCAGCAGTTCGGGCTCCTTGCTAAATCAGCCCCAGCATTTT. Its translation: CASSSGSLLNQPQHF.

This clonotype has ten or more counts. The CDR3 region has the DNA TGTGCCAGCATTAGCCAGGGTGCGGGCTATGGCTACACCTTC. Translated, it gives CASISQGAGYGYTF. The V and J genes are TRBV28 and TRBJ1-2, with a weak D call TRBD1 (5 bases). This CDR3 has 14 residues. V lost 7 bases to trimming and J lost 4 bases, with 16 bases between them. In germline, CDR1 is MDHEN, CDR2 SYDVKM.

This chain joins TRBV20-1 and TRBJ2-7; 14 bases align to TRBD2. Losses at the gene ends were 6 bases for V and 3 bases for J; bases not matched to a gene: 7. CDR1 is DFQATT, CDR2 SNEGSKA, per germline (reference sequence). The CDR3 sequence is 15 residues long. The CDR3 coding sequence is TGCAGTGCCTGGGGACTAGCGGGAGCGATCTACGAGCAGTACTTC. This translates into CSAWGLAGAIYEQYF.

The chain is built from TRBV9 and TRBJ2-1; D tentatively reads TRBD1 or TRBD2 (5 bases each). Germline V gives CDR1 SGDLS, CDR2 YYNGEE. The CDR3 sequence is 17 residues long. V lost 3 bases to trimming and J lost 0 bases, with 16 bases between them. The CDR3 reads CASSAHSRDPSYNEQFF. In nucleotides, the CDR3 is TGTGCCAGCAGCGCCCACTCCCGGGACCCCTCCTACAATGAGCAGTTCTTC. The whole variable domain, filled in from reference TRBV9 and TRBJ2-1, reads DSGVTQTPKHLITATGQRVTLRCSPRSGDLSVYWYQQSLDQGLQFLIQYYNGEERAKGNILERFSAQQFPDLHSELNLSSLELGDSALYFCASSAHSRDPSYNEQFFGPGTRLTVL.

This clonotype was detected only a few times. CDR3 sequence: CASSPRRPGASGRMTGELFF. CDR3 sequence (DNA): TGTGCCAGCAGCCCCCGCCGTCCGGGTGCTAGCGGGAGGATGACCGGGGAGCTGTTTTTT. The V call is TRBV7-2, the J call TRBJ2-2, with 11 positions matching TRBD2. The CDR3 extends over 20 amino acids. V gave up 5 bases and J gave up 5 bases; unmatched junction bases: 19. Germline V gene data show CDR1 as SGHTA and CDR2 as FQGNSA.

The V and J genes are TRBV20-1 and TRBJ2-7; TRBD2 matches at 8 bases. CDR3 length: 14 amino acids. Germline values: CDR1 DFQATT, CDR2 SNEGSKA (reference sequence). The ends lost 1 base at V and 3 bases at J; junction bases unmatched: 5. The DNA of the CDR3 is TGCAGTGCTAGAGCGGGAGGGCGCGGCTACGAGCAGTACTTC. Translation gives CSARAGGRGYEQYF.

To note about this clonotype: This may arise from a read error, as a much more abundant clone is one base away. The rearrangement uses TRBV2 and TRBJ1-4, with unresolved D. This CDR3 has 11 residues. Germline CDR1 SNHLY, CDR2 FYNNEI. V lost 3 bases, J lost 16 bases, and 12 bases lay in between. The CDR3 coding sequence is TGTGCCAGCAGTGACCTAGGAGAACCGTTTTTT. Encoded protein: CASSDLGEPFF.

This clonotype was seen a handful of times. The chain employs TRBV20-1 and TRBJ1-1; D may be TRBD1 (6 bases). The CDR3 loop spans 12 amino acids. Germline V CDR1 and CDR2: DFQATT, SNEGSKA (reference sequence). The DNA of the CDR3 is TGCAGCTACAGGGCATGGAACACTGAAGCTTTCTTT. Translated, it gives CSYRAWNTEAFF.

The chain uses TRBV27 and TRBJ1-2; TRBD1 is a possible D gene (5 bases). V lost 3 bases and J 8 bases, leaving 16 bases between the germline ends. Per germline, CDR1 MNHEY and CDR2 SMNVEV (reference sequence). This CDR3 region has 14 residues. This CDR3 is CASSLGSGTGGYTF. The CDR3 DNA sequence: TGTGCCAGCAGTTTGGGGTCTGGGACCGGCGGCTACACCTTC.

This clonotype came up many times. V is TRBV20-1 and J is TRBJ1-5; perhaps TRBD1 as D (5 bases). This CDR3 has 16 amino acids. Trimming removed 2 bases at V and 2 bases at J, with 16 bases between. Germline V gene lookup returns CDR1 DFQATT and CDR2 SNEGSKA (reference sequence). CDR3 sequence reads: CSARPPGSFGNQPQHF. The CDR3 nucleotides read TGCAGTGCTAGACCCCCAGGGTCGTTCGGCAATCAGCCCCAGCATTTT.

This sequence joins TRBV6-1 and TRBJ2-5; D unclear. The V and J ends lost 7 bases and 4 bases respectively, with 19 bases between them. This CDR3 spans 15 amino acids. The germline gives CDR1 MNHNS, CDR2 SASEGT. The CDR3 nucleotides read TGTGCCAGCACCCCCCGCCGGGCCGATAGAGAGACCCAGTACTTC. This gives the protein CASTPRRADRETQYF.

V is TRBV5-1 and J is TRBJ1-3; possible D gene TRBD1, 6 bases. V was shortened by 3 bases and J by 0 bases, with 10 bases between the two germline ends. CDR3 size: 15 residues. Per germline, CDR1 SGHRS and CDR2 YFSETQ. DNA of the CDR3: TGCGCCAGCAGCTCGACAGGCCGCTCTGGAAACACCATATATTTT. This sequence encodes CASSSTGRSGNTIYF.

This clonotype was detected a few times. The conserved phenylalanine or tryptophan normally closing the CDR3 is absent here, so this likely arose from a read error. V and J are TRBV7-6 and TRBJ2-5, with D possibly called TRBD1 or TRBD2 (5 bases each). The germline V gene has CDR1 SGHVS and CDR2 FNYEAQ. V dropped 5 bases and J dropped 0 bases, with 19 bases sitting between them. This CDR3 is 17 amino acids long. CDR3 in amino acids: CASSPTLGTYDQETQYL. CDR3 DNA sequence: TGTGCCAGCAGCCCTACCCTCGGGACCTACGACCAAGAGACCCAGTACCTC.

The table lists this clonotype with many counts. The V call is TRBV2, the J call TRBJ1-1; the D is unclear. Trimming removed 1 base at V and 1 base at J, with 10 bases between. The CDR3 loop spans 15 amino acids. In germline, CDR1 is SNHLY, CDR2 FYNNEI. As DNA, the CDR3 is TGTGCCAGCAGTGAAGATTCGTCGGGGAACACTGAAGCTTTCTTT. Translation: CASSEDSSGNTEAFF.

The J gene is TRBJ1-1, the V gene TRBV7-3, with 11 bases lining up with TRBD1. This CDR3 spans 18 amino acids. Germline loops: CDR1 SGHTA, CDR2 FQGTGA. Germline trimming cut 0 bases from V and 1 base from J; bases unmatched to any gene: 7. The CDR3 sequence: CASSLTRTGGTRNTEAFF. The CDR3 coding sequence is TGTGCCAGCAGCTTAACGCGGACAGGGGGCACTCGGAACACTGAAGCTTTCTTT.

In its sample, this clonotype was seen many times. V usage is TRBV7-2 and J usage is TRBJ1-1, with no clear D. Germline V CDR1 and CDR2: SGHTA, FQGNSA. This CDR3 region has 11 residues. The V gene lost 5 bases and the J gene lost 7 bases, with 8 bases spanning the gap. The DNA of the CDR3 is TGTGCCAGCAGCGGCCGGCGTGAAGCTTTCTTT. Its translation is CASSGRREAFF.

The chain combines TRBV6-4 with TRBJ1-1, with 11 bases lining up with TRBD1. This CDR3 spans 17 amino acids. The germline CDR1 and CDR2 sequences are MRHNA and SNTAGT. Trimming took 8 bases from V and 0 from J; bases not matched to a gene: 11. CDR3 loop: CASPGGGQGDLNTEAFF. The CDR3 DNA reads as TGTGCCAGCCCGGGCGGGGGACAGGGGGACCTGAACACTGAAGCTTTCTTT.

This clonotype appeared a few times. The gene calls are TRBV3-1 and TRBJ1-3; D ambiguous. Germline V lookup: CDR1 LGHDT, CDR2 YNNKEL (reference sequence). Between the trimmed V and J ends, which lost 0 bases and 4 bases, there was a span of 4 bases. The CDR3 has 13 amino acids. CDR3 nucleotide sequence: TGTGCCAGCAGCCAAGATTCCGGAAACACCATATATTTT. It specifies CASSQDSGNTIYF.